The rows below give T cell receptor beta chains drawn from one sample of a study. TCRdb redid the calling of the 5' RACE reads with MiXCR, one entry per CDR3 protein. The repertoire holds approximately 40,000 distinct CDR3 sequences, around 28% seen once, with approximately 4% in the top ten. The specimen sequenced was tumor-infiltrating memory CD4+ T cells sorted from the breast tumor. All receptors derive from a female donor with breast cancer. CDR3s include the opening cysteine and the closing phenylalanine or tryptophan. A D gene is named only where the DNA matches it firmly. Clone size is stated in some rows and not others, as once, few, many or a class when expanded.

CDR3nt: TGTGCCAGCAGCTTGATGGGGGCATCTACTGAAAAACTGTTTTTT
CDR3aa: CASSLMGASTEKLFF
v_gene: TRBV11-2
d_gene: NA
abundance: NA
j_gene: TRBJ1-4

CDR3nt: TGTGCCAGCAGTCTTGGGGGGGAAAGCTCCTACAATGAGCAGTTCTTC
CDR3aa: CASSLGGESSYNEQFF
v_gene: TRBV7-9
d_gene: TRBD2
abundance: NA
j_gene: TRBJ2-1

CDR3nt: TGTGCCAGCAGCTTTTCCGGACCCCAACAGCCCCAGCATTTT
CDR3aa: CASSFSGPQQPQHF
v_gene: TRBV5-6
d_gene: NA
abundance: NA
j_gene: TRBJ1-5

CDR3nt: TGTGCCGGCAGCTTAGGGGATACGCAGTATTTT
CDR3aa: CAGSLGDTQYF
v_gene: TRBV7-8
d_gene: NA
abundance: NA
j_gene: TRBJ2-3

CDR3nt: TGCGCCAGCAGCTCGCACGGCCCCTCCTACGAGCAGTACTTC
CDR3aa: CASSSHGPSYEQYF
v_gene: TRBV5-1
d_gene: NA
abundance: NA
j_gene: TRBJ2-7

CDR3nt: TGCGCCAGCAGCAAAAGGACTAGCGGGGGCACAGATACGCAGTATTTT
CDR3aa: CASSKRTSGGTDTQYF
v_gene: TRBV4-1
d_gene: TRBD2
abundance: few
j_gene: TRBJ2-3

CDR3nt: TGCGCCAGCCAAGGACAGGGACAAGAGACCCAGTACTTC
CDR3aa: CASQGQGQETQYF
v_gene: TRBV4-1
d_gene: TRBD1
abundance: NA
j_gene: TRBJ2-5

CDR3nt: TGTGCCAGCAGCCCCGACAGGGGGTCCTACAATGAGCAGTTCTTC
CDR3aa: CASSPDRGSYNEQFF
v_gene: TRBV9
d_gene: TRBD1
abundance: few
j_gene: TRBJ2-1

CDR3nt: TGTGCCAGCCCGGGACAGGGATCGAGAGGGGAGACCCAGTACTTC
CDR3aa: CASPGQGSRGETQYF
v_gene: TRBV9
d_gene: TRBD1
abundance: few
j_gene: TRBJ2-5

CDR3nt: TGTGCCAGCAGCCCCGGGGCTACCTACGAGCAGTACTTC
CDR3aa: CASSPGATYEQYF
v_gene: TRBV6-6
d_gene: NA
abundance: few
j_gene: TRBJ2-7

CDR3nt: TGTGCCAGCAGCTTGTCAGGGCTTGGGTACGGCTACACCTTC
CDR3aa: CASSLSGLGYGYTF
v_gene: TRBV5-6
d_gene: NA
abundance: NA
j_gene: TRBJ1-2

CDR3nt: TGTACCAGCAGGCCCGATTGGCAGAACAGTGAAGCTTTCTTT
CDR3aa: CTSRPDWQNSEAFF
v_gene: TRBV12-3/TRBV12-4
d_gene: NA
abundance: few
j_gene: TRBJ1-1

CDR3nt: TGTGCCAGCAGAGCAGCGGGAGGGGGAAACAATGAGCAGTTCTTC
CDR3aa: CASRAAGGGNNEQFF
v_gene: TRBV25-1
d_gene: TRBD2
abundance: few
j_gene: TRBJ2-1

CDR3nt: TGCATTGCTAGGGGACGCAGGGACGTGGATGAGCAGTTCTTC
CDR3aa: CIARGRRDVDEQFF
v_gene: TRBV20-1
d_gene: NA
abundance: NA
j_gene: TRBJ2-1

CDR3nt: TGCAGTGCTAGTTACTCTGATATCACAGATACGCAGTATTTT
CDR3aa: CSASYSDITDTQYF
v_gene: TRBV20-1
d_gene: NA
abundance: NA
j_gene: TRBJ2-3

CDR3nt: TGTGCCAGCAGCGCCCGACTAGCGGGAGCTGGAGATACGCAGTATTTT
CDR3aa: CASSARLAGAGDTQYF
v_gene: TRBV14
d_gene: TRBD2
abundance: few
j_gene: TRBJ2-3

CDR3nt: TGTGCCAGCAGCTTCAGCTTTGGCGAGCAGTACTTC
CDR3aa: CASSFSFGEQYF
v_gene: TRBV7-9
d_gene: NA
abundance: once
j_gene: TRBJ2-7

CDR3nt: TGTGTCAGCAGCCAAGAAGCAGCGGGGGGCCCAGGAGTAGAGACCCAGTACTTC
CDR3aa: CVSSQEAAGGPGVETQYF
v_gene: TRBV4-2
d_gene: TRBD2
abundance: NA
j_gene: TRBJ2-5

CDR3nt: TGCGCCAGCCAAGAGGGCTACGAGCAGTACTTC
CDR3aa: CASQEGYEQYF
v_gene: TRBV4-1
d_gene: NA
abundance: many
j_gene: TRBJ2-7

CDR3nt: TGCAGTGCTAGTGGAAAGGGTACGGGAAGAGTCGCGGAATACGAGCAGTACTTC
CDR3aa: CSASGKGTGRVAEYEQYF
v_gene: TRBV20-1
d_gene: NA
abundance: NA
j_gene: TRBJ2-7

CDR3nt: TGTGCCAGCAGCCCATGGGACAGGGCGACCTACGAGCAGTACTTC
CDR3aa: CASSPWDRATYEQYF
v_gene: TRBV9
d_gene: TRBD1
abundance: many
j_gene: TRBJ2-7

CDR3nt: TGTGCCAGCAGCTCGGGACAGGGGTGGGAGCAGTACTTC
CDR3aa: CASSSGQGWEQYF
v_gene: TRBV11-2
d_gene: TRBD1
abundance: once
j_gene: TRBJ2-7

CDR3nt: TGTGCCAGCAGCTCAAAAGTCGGGGCTCAGTACGAGCAGTACTTC
CDR3aa: CASSSKVGAQYEQYF
v_gene: TRBV7-8
d_gene: NA
abundance: NA
j_gene: TRBJ2-7